Presented here are 15 T cell receptor beta chains from one specimen sequenced in a study of T cell responses to AZD1222 COVID-19 vaccine. Assay used: immunoSEQ multiplex PCR; TCRdb lists only in-frame clones, some missing. The repertoire includes some 100,000 clones, 75% to 90% of them detected once, and about 2.4% sits in the top ten. Sequences were derived from peripheral blood, sampled 28 days after the second AZD1222 dose. All receptors derive from an adult who received the AZD1222 COVID-19 vaccine.

The chain joins TRBV24-1 to TRBJ2-1; 9 bases line up with TRBD2. The germline V gene encodes CDR1 KGHDR and CDR2 SFDVKD. V shed 3 bases, J shed 9 bases, and the junction held 11 bases outside the gene matches. The CDR3 runs to 16 residues. The CDR3 DNA is TGTGCCACCAGTGATCGATCGGGACTAGCAAGAGGTGAGCAGTTCTTC. Its translation is CATSDRSGLARGEQFF.

The chain recombines TRBV27 with TRBJ1-5; D gene uncertain. The CDR3 sequence is 13 residues long. The germline CDR1 and CDR2 sequences are MNHEY and SMNVEV (reference sequence). V was pared by 5 bases and J by 0 bases, with 5 bases between. The CDR3 spells CASSPDSNQPQHF. The CDR3 DNA is TGTGCCAGCAGTCCGGATAGCAATCAGCCCCAGCATTTT.

CDR3 bases: TGTGCCAGCAGCCTCACCGGGACTAGCGGATCCAATGAGCAGTTCTTC. It specifies CASSLTGTSGSNEQFF. The V gene is TRBV7-3, the J gene TRBJ2-1, with 11 bases matching TRBD2. The V gene's germline CDR1 is SGHTA and CDR2 FQGTGA. The junction had 9 bases not matched to a gene; V was cut back by 5 bases and J by 6 bases. The CDR3 is 16 residues long.

The rearrangement uses TRBV4-3 and TRBJ1-2; 12 nucleotides align to TRBD1. Losses at the gene ends were 4 bases for V and 3 bases for J; bases not matched to a gene: 3. Germline CDR1 and CDR2: LGHNA and YSLEER. The CDR3 runs to 15 residues. The CDR3 DNA is TGCGCCAGCAGCCCCGGGACAGGGGGCGACTATGGCTACACCTTC. Its translation: CASSPGTGGDYGYTF.

The rearrangement joins TRBV3-1 (or the pseudogene TRBV3-2) to TRBJ2-2; D not resolved. Trimming removed 0 bases at V and 2 bases at J, with 13 bases between. Germline loops: CDR1 LGHDT, CDR2 YNNKEL (reference sequence). The CDR3 runs 17 residues. The CDR3 spells CASSQDPPGPNTGELFF. In DNA form, the CDR3 reads TGTGCCAGCAGCCAAGACCCCCCCGGGCCTAACACCGGGGAGCTGTTTTTT.

The CDR3 is CASSDGRGVGIGNQPQHF. Here the CDR3 DNA reads TGCGCCAGCAGTGACGGCAGGGGGGTAGGAATCGGCAATCAGCCCCAGCATTTT. V gene TRBV10-2 combines with J gene TRBJ1-5, with 7 bases aligning to TRBD1. With 3 bases clipped from V and 2 bases from J, the junction kept 13 bases outside the gene matches. The CDR3 is made up of 18 amino acids. Germline CDR1 is WSHSY and CDR2 is SAAADI.

This chain uses TRBV7-8 with TRBJ1-1; D is uncertain. The CDR3 loop spans 16 amino acids. CDR1 is SGHVS and CDR2 is FQNEAQ in the germline V gene. Trimming pared 5 bases from V and 5 bases from J, leaving 21 bases between. The CDR3 nucleotides read TGTGCCAGCAGCCGAGAGCCGGTGGACCAAGGGACTGAAGCTTTCTTT. Its protein product is CASSREPVDQGTEAFF.

The rearrangement links TRBV7-7 to TRBJ2-2; D is possibly TRBD2 (7 bases). The CDR3 runs 15 residues. CDR1 and CDR2 from the germline V gene are SSHAT and FNYEAQ (reference sequence). This CDR3 is CAKGGPSGNTGELFF. The CDR3 nucleotides are TGTGCTAAGGGGGGGCCGTCCGGGAACACCGGGGAGCTGTTTTTT.

CDR3 residues: CSVLGPGTDTQYF. The CDR3 nucleotides are TGCAGCGTTCTGGGACCGGGGACAGATACGCAGTATTTT. The chain joins TRBV29-1 to TRBJ2-3, with D perhaps given as TRBD1 or TRBD2 (5 bases each). The germline V and J ends were trimmed by 5 bases and 3 bases, with 12 bases remaining between them. Germline values: CDR1 SQVTM, CDR2 ANQGSEA. This CDR3 region has 13 residues.

The chain has TRBV5-1 and TRBJ1-2; the D is unclear. Trimming cost V 0 bases and J 4 bases, with 13 bases left between them. The CDR3 has 15 residues. CDR1 SGHRS and CDR2 YFSETQ come from the germline V gene. The CDR3 DNA follows: TGCGCCAGCAGCTTGGTGAGTGGTTCCAGCTATGGCTACACCTTC. It codes for CASSLVSGSSYGYTF. Based on the CDR3 plus reference TRBV5-1 and TRBJ1-2, the full variable domain is KAGVTQTPRYLIKTRGQQVTLSCSPISGHRSVSWYQQTPGQGLQFLFEYFSETQRNKGNFPGRFSGRQFSNSRSEMNVSTLELGDSALYLCASSLVSGSSYGYTFGSGTRLTVV.

The chain carries TRBV5-1 and TRBJ2-5; weak D call: TRBD2 (5 bases). Trimming took 0 bases from V and 5 from J, leaving 8 bases between them. Germline-derived CDR1 and CDR2 are SGHRS and YFSETQ. The CDR3 spans 13 residues. CDR3 sequence: CASSLGGRETQYF. CDR3 nucleotides: TGCGCCAGCAGCTTGGGAGGGCGGGAGACCCAGTACTTC.

This chain uses TRBV6-4 with TRBJ2-1; 13 bases fit TRBD2. The CDR3 contains 15 residues. The trim removed 5 bases at V and 8 bases at J, leaving 6 bases unmatched. Germline V gene lookup returns CDR1 MRHNA and CDR2 SNTAGT. The CDR3 region is CASSPTSGGQDEQFF. The CDR3 nucleotides read TGTGCCAGCAGTCCGACTAGCGGGGGGCAGGATGAGCAGTTCTTC.

V gene TRBV6-5 combines with J gene TRBJ2-5; D is undetermined. This CDR3 is 13 amino acids long. Trimming pared 7 bases from V and 4 bases from J, leaving 13 bases between. The germline CDR1 and CDR2 sequences are MNHEY and SVGAGI. CDR3: CASKVYERETQYF. CDR3 in DNA: TGTGCCAGCAAGGTTTACGAGCGAGAGACCCAGTACTTC.

The chain recombines TRBV5-5 with TRBJ2-1; D ambiguous. V lost 3 bases to trimming and J lost 7 bases, with 8 bases between them. The CDR3 covers 12 residues. Germline V gives CDR1 SGHKS, CDR2 YYEKEE (reference sequence). CDR3 coding DNA: TGTGCCAGCAGCTGGAATACGAATGAGCAGTTCTTC. Its translation is CASSWNTNEQFF.

This chain joins TRBV27 and TRBJ1-5, with 7 bases identical to TRBD1. The V and J ends lost 9 bases and 3 bases, in that order; junction bases with no gene match: 14. Germline CDR1 is MNHEY and CDR2 is SMNVEV (reference sequence). This CDR3 has 16 residues. CDR3 residues: CASALSGGGLNQPQHF. CDR3 nucleotide sequence: TGTGCCAGTGCCCTGTCAGGGGGGGGCCTCAATCAGCCCCAGCATTTT.